This TCR beta chain emerged from a study of siplizumab effects on memory and regulatory T cells. Sequenced by immunoSEQ multiplex PCR; TCRdb stores in-frame clones only, minus some. The data show around 110,000 clones, less than 95% seen once. From germline, CDR1 is MGHRA and CDR2 YSYEKL. CDR3 length equals 17 residues. Deletions cut 3 bases from V and 1 base from J, with 19 bases between. The material sequenced was non-Treg CD4+ T cells sorted from blood. The origin of this receptor is a human donor in good health. The V gene is TRBV4-1, the J gene TRBJ2-7; D perhaps matches TRBD2 (6 bases). As DNA, the CDR3 is TGCGCCAGCAGCCACCAGACCGGGCCTAGCGCGTCCTACGAGCAGTACTTC. It yields the protein CASSHQTGPSASYEQYF.